The 16 T cell receptor beta chains below all came from one sample that was sequenced in a study of cytomegalovirus exposure and HLA in healthy donors. Amplification used 60 Vbeta primers and 13 Jbeta primers. Profiling relied on immunoSEQ multiplex PCR, and the TCRdb table lists in-frame clones only, not all of them. The table includes roughly 130,000 clones, roughly two thirds detected once. Sequencing input: PBMCs. These receptors all stem from a man aged 25 to 40 in good health and CMV-seropositive.

The rearrangement links TRBV9 to TRBJ2-5; 7 positions match TRBD2. The CDR3 contains 12 residues. J gave up 4 bases and V 4 bases, and 1 base lay outside the gene matches. CDR1 is SGDLS and CDR2 is YYNGEE in the germline V gene. The CDR3 DNA follows: TGTGCCAGCAGCACGGGGGGAGAGACCCAGTACTTC. Residues: CASSTGGETQYF.

This clone was found a few times. V and J are TRBV4-3 and TRBJ2-1, with D perhaps TRBD2 (5 bases). Trimming took off 4 bases at V and 8 bases at J, with 18 bases between the two ends. The germline gives CDR1 LGHNA, CDR2 YSLEER. The CDR3 spans 15 residues. The CDR3 sequence is CASSRTFGLMDEQFF. The CDR3 DNA follows: TGCGCCAGCAGCCGGACGTTTGGACTGATGGATGAGCAGTTCTTC.

This sequence joins TRBV2 and TRBJ2-1, with 13 positions matching TRBD2. The V segment lost 6 bases and the J segment 6 bases; nucleotides outside the gene matches: 5. The CDR3 consists of 15 residues. CDR1 and CDR2 from the germline V gene are SNHLY and FYNNEI. CDR3 region: CASSWGLAGFNEQFF. In DNA, the CDR3 is TGTGCCAGCAGCTGGGGACTAGCGGGATTCAATGAGCAGTTCTTC.

This clone has a handful of counts. V and J are TRBV27 and TRBJ2-3; TRBD2 aligns across 12 bases. V lost 0 bases and J lost 4; bases outside the gene matches: 8. The germline V gene has CDR1 MNHEY and CDR2 SMNVEV (reference sequence). The CDR3 has 18 amino acids. The CDR3 protein is CASSLSPRTSGISDTQYF. In DNA form, the CDR3 reads TGTGCCAGCAGTTTATCCCCTAGGACTAGCGGGATTTCAGATACGCAGTATTTT.

The V call is TRBV5-1, the J call TRBJ2-7, with a tentative D call TRBD2 (5 bases). V was shortened by 1 base and J by 5 bases, with 13 bases between the two germline ends. Germline V gives CDR1 SGHRS, CDR2 YFSETQ. The CDR3 is made up of 14 amino acids. Written as DNA, the CDR3 is TGCGCCAGCAGCTTGTGGGGAACGGGGAACGAGCAGTACTTC. It is translated as CASSLWGTGNEQYF.

This clone was recorded only once. This chain joins TRBV5-1 and TRBJ1-1, with 7 bases lining up with TRBD1. Germline values: CDR1 SGHRS, CDR2 YFSETQ. This CDR3 has 14 residues. V lost 0 bases, J lost 4 bases, and 3 bases stayed unmatched. The CDR3 sequence: CASSLAGQATEAFF. For the CDR3, the DNA is TGCGCCAGCAGCTTGGCCGGACAGGCCACTGAAGCTTTCTTT.

This chain links TRBV19 with TRBJ2-1, with 8 bases that match TRBD1. CDR1 is LNHDA and CDR2 is SQIVND in the germline V gene (reference sequence). The V segment lost 6 bases and the J segment 2 bases; nucleotides outside the gene matches: 6. This CDR3 region has 15 residues. The CDR3 region is CASRRQGPTYNEQFF. The DNA for the CDR3 is TGTGCCAGTAGGCGACAGGGGCCTACCTACAATGAGCAGTTCTTC.

The chain employs TRBV29-1 and TRBJ1-4; D might be TRBD1 (5 bases). V lost 1 base and J 8 bases, leaving 11 bases between the germline ends. Germline lookup yields CDR1 SQVTM and CDR2 ANQGSEA. This CDR3 spans 13 amino acids. In DNA, the CDR3 is TGCAGCGTTGAAGCGACAGATAGGGAAAAACTGTTTTTT. Translating it yields CSVEATDREKLFF.

This chain uses TRBV5-3 with TRBJ2-1; TRBD2 aligns across 13 bases. TRBV5-3 is filed as an ORF, its function uncertain. With V trimmed by 1 base and J by 7 bases, 2 bases remained unmatched. This CDR3 has 15 residues. The CDR3 bases are TGTGCCAGAAGCTTGCAACTAGCGGGAGGGAATGAGCAGTTCTTC. Amino acid sequence: CARSLQLAGGNEQFF.

The chain carries TRBV6-6 and TRBJ2-7, with D maybe TRBD1 (5 bases). Germline CDR1 and CDR2: MNHNY and SVGAGI (reference sequence). The germline V and J ends were trimmed by 6 bases and 6 bases, with 24 bases remaining between them. The CDR3 loop spans 16 amino acids. CDR3 in amino acids: CASSHDSWGEYGEQYF. The DNA of the CDR3 is TGTGCCAGCAGCCACGACAGTTGGGGTGAATACGGCGAGCAGTACTTC.

The chain carries TRBV18 and TRBJ2-6, with 9 bases aligning to TRBD2. J gave up 0 bases and V 2 bases, and 11 bases lay outside the gene matches. The CDR3 covers 20 residues. CDR1 is KGHSH, CDR2 LQKENI, per germline. The chain's CDR3 is CASSPMLAGSSGSGANVLTF. The CDR3 nucleotides are TGTGCCAGCTCACCAATGCTAGCGGGATCCTCGGGCTCTGGGGCCAACGTCCTGACTTTC.

The rearrangement joins TRBV5-4 to TRBJ1-2, with a tentative D call TRBD1 (5 bases). Trimming removed 9 bases at V and 4 bases at J, with 22 bases between. Germline V gene data show CDR1 as SGHNT and CDR2 as YYREEE (reference sequence). This CDR3 comprises 15 residues. CDR3 residues: CAIVPTPGSTYGYTF. The CDR3 DNA reads TGTGCCATCGTCCCAACACCAGGGTCGACCTATGGCTACACCTTC.

This clone is a singleton in its sample. The chain couples TRBV11-2 to TRBJ1-6; TRBD1 matches at 9 bases. V lost 5 bases and J lost 5; bases outside the gene matches: 7. CDR3 size: 16 residues. Germline V gene lookup returns CDR1 SGHAT and CDR2 FQNNGV. CDR3 nucleotide sequence: TGTGCCAGCAGCAGATACACAGGGGGCAATAATTCACCCCTCCACTTT. Its protein is CASSRYTGGNNSPLHF.

The rearrangement links TRBV7-2 to TRBJ2-1; TRBD1 matches at 7 bases. CDR1 and CDR2 from the germline V gene are SGHTA and FQGNSA. CDR3 length: 14 residues. Losses at the gene ends were 7 bases for V and 5 bases for J; bases not matched to a gene: 8. Here the CDR3 DNA reads TGTGCCAGCAACCCCGACAGGGCGAACAATGAGCAGTTCTTC. It yields the protein CASNPDRANNEQFF.

V gene TRBV30 combines with J gene TRBJ1-2, with 8 bases matching TRBD1. The CDR3 is 12 amino acids. V shed 3 bases, J shed 9 bases, and the junction held 6 bases outside the gene matches. CDR1 and CDR2 (germline): GTSNPN, SVGIG (reference sequence). In DNA form, the CDR3 reads TGTGCCTGGAGGGGAACAGGGGGACGCTACACCTTC. It is translated as CAWRGTGGRYTF. Based on the CDR3 plus reference TRBV30 and TRBJ1-2, the full variable domain is SQTIHQWPATLVQPVGSPLSLECTVEGTSNPNLYWYRQAAGRGLQLLFYSVGIGQISSEVPQNLSASRPQDRQFILSSKKLLLSDSGFYLCAWRGTGGRYTFGSGTRLTVV.

The chain has TRBV7-3 and TRBJ2-1; 8 nucleotides line up with TRBD2. This CDR3 has 14 amino acids. Germline assignment: CDR1 SGHTA and CDR2 FQGTGA. V was pared by 6 bases and J by 4 bases, with 5 bases of the junction left unmatched. The CDR3 is CASSSSGRYNEQFF. CDR3 nucleotide sequence: TGTGCCAGCAGTTCTAGCGGGCGTTACAATGAGCAGTTCTTC.